This T cell receptor beta chain was retrieved from a study of cytomegalovirus exposure and HLA in healthy donors. Whole-study context: Samples from HLA-typed donors yielded 65 million to 85 million unique TCRs in an early data release. Whole-study results and caveats: HLA alleles showed associations with some 15,000 TCR beta sequences in a later analysis, at a 0.05 false discovery rate. Most sequenced TCRs were rare (though some public TCRs occurred in many donors). Most of the TCR beta V segments (in an earlier analysis) were productive either about 90% or about 30% of the time.

Concerning this clone itself: Its matching antigen is unknown.

The CDR3 is made up of 15 amino acids. Germline-derived CDR1 and CDR2 are SGHDT and YYEEEE. Trimming cost V 4 bases and J 3 bases; bases outside gene matches: 4. Primers included in the PCR were 60 Vbeta and 13 Jbeta primers. The method was immunoSEQ multiplex PCR; TCRdb's version includes in-frame clones alone and lacks a portion of them. In the table there are fewer than 95,000 clones, around three quarters of which are singletons. This TCR derives from a man aged 30 to 39 in good health and CMV-seronegative. Material for sequencing was PBMCs. This chain links TRBV5-6 with TRBJ2-7; 13 bases are a match to TRBD2. The CDR3 loop is CASSLGLAGIYEQYF. Here the CDR3 DNA reads TGTGCCAGCAGCCTGGGACTAGCGGGGATCTACGAGCAGTACTTC.